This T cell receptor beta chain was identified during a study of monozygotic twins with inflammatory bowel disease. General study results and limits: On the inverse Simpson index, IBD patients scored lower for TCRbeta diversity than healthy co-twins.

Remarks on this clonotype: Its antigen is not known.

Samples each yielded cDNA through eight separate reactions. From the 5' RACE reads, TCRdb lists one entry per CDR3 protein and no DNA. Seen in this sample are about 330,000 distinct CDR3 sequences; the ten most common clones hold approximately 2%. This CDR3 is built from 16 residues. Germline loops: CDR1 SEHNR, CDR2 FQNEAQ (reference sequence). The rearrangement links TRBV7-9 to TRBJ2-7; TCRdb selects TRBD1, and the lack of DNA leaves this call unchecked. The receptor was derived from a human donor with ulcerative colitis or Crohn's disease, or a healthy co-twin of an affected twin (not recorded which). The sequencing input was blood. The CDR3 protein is CASSDNAGQTSYEQYF.